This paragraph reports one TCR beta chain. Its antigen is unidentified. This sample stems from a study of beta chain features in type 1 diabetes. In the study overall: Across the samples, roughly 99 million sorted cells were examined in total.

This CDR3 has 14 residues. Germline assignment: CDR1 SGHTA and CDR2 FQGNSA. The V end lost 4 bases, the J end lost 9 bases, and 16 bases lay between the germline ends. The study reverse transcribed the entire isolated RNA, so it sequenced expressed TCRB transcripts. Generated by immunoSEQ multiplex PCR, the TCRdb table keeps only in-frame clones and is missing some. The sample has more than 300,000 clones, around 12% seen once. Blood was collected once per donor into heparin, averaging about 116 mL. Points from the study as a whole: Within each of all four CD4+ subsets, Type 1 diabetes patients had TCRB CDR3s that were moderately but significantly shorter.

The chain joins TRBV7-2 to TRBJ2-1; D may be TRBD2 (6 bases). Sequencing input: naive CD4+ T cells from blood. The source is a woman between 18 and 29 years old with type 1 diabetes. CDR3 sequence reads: CASSSQGLVLEQFF. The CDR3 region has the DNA TGTGCCAGCAGCTCCCAGGGACTTGTACTTGAGCAGTTCTTC.